This T cell receptor (beta chain) originates from a study of cytomegalovirus exposure and HLA in healthy donors. After removal of 5 bases from V and 6 bases from J, the junction contained 23 bases not matched to a gene. The CDR3 length is 19 residues. Germline V gives CDR1 SEHNR, CDR2 FQNEAQ (reference sequence). Broader study findings: An Asian-associated ancestry cluster reportedly showed fewer N-insertions than the roughly 600-donor mean in a later analysis. Some V segments, TRBV6-2 and TRBV6-3 among them, were indistinguishable and were therefore excluded.

This clone was seen more than once but under ten times. The antigen is not known. Primers for the PCR totalled 60 Vbeta and 13 Jbeta. Produced via immunoSEQ multiplex PCR; TCRdb's table is partial and in-frame only. The sample has about 80,000 clones; 62% are singletons. V is TRBV7-9 and J is TRBJ2-3; TRBD2 aligns across 7 bases. This clonotype originated in a male donor in good health and CMV-seropositive. Sequenced: PBMCs. The CDR3 sequence is CASSHNLAGADGVRDTQYF. The CDR3 region has the DNA TGTGCCAGCAGCCATAACTTGGCGGGAGCAGATGGCGTGCGGGATACGCAGTATTTT.